This entry lists 21 T cell receptor beta chains sequenced from one sample in a study of shared clonotypes between healthy human individuals (TCRdb year 2020). CD8 naive samples were CD45RO-negative cells positively selected for CCR7, giving a CD45RA+CCR7+ population that excluded TemRA cells. Library construction relied on the immunoSEQ multiplex PCR assay. The source is immuneACCESS, and TCRdb retained only in-frame sequences with V and J called. Part of the clones is not carried over; for the studies checked, unresolved V genes explain less than half of this, and the remainder is unexplained. This sample has approximately 600,000 clones in its table, and 85% to 95% of those were observed once. The ten largest clones add up to over 0.095% of the sample. The sequenced material came from naive CD8+ T cells sorted from blood. The cell subset or site tag for this specimen amounts to: CD45RA+CCR7+. Receptor source: a young woman in good health.

This chain connects TRBV2 to TRBJ2-2; D gene uncertain. Germline CDR1 is SNHLY and CDR2 is FYNNEI. The CDR3 loop spans 13 amino acids. The V gene lost 10 bases and the J gene lost 0 bases, with 9 bases spanning the gap. The CDR3 DNA is TGTGCCACCAAAACAGCGAACACCGGGGAGCTGTTTTTT. Protein product: CATKTANTGELFF.

The chain joins TRBV5-1 to TRBJ2-3; D may be TRBD2 (6 bases). The CDR3 consists of 16 residues. V lost 2 bases to trimming and J lost 3 bases, with 16 bases between them. CDR1 is SGHRS and CDR2 is YFSETQ in the germline V gene. CDR3 loop: CASSLRPTLATDTQYF. CDR3 DNA: TGCGCCAGCAGCTTACGCCCGACTCTAGCGACAGATACGCAGTATTTT.

The chain is built from TRBV11-2 and TRBJ2-7; D is undetermined. This CDR3 is 13 amino acids long. Germline loops: CDR1 SGHAT, CDR2 FQNNGV. V dropped 3 bases and J dropped 3 bases, with 9 bases sitting between them. The CDR3 DNA follows: TGTGCCAGCAGCTTGGAAAACCACTACGAGCAGTACTTC. Amino acid sequence: CASSLENHYEQYF. Complete variable domain (other parts from reference TRBV11-2 and TRBJ2-7): EAGVAQSPRYKIIEKRQSVAFWCNPISGHATLYWYQQILGQGPKLLIQFQNNGVVDDSQLPKDRFSAERLKGVDSTLKIQPAKLEDSAVYLCASSLENHYEQYFGPGTRLTVT.

The chain has TRBV4-1 and TRBJ1-2; 9 positions match TRBD1. V trimming: 3 bases; J trimming: 4 bases; junction bases outside the gene matches: 3. The CDR3 is 14 residues long. Germline lookup yields CDR1 MGHRA and CDR2 YSYEKL. The CDR3 sequence: CASSQGTGSYGYTF. DNA for the CDR3: TGCGCCAGCAGCCAGGGGACAGGGTCCTATGGCTACACCTTC.

On this clone: Additional DNA sequences in this sample encode the identical CDR3. The chain links TRBV11-3 to TRBJ2-7, with 7 nucleotides matching TRBD1. The J segment lost 2 bases and the V segment lost 1 base, leaving 2 bases of the junction unmatched. The CDR3 runs 14 residues. Germline V gene lookup returns CDR1 SGHNT and CDR2 YENEEA. In DNA, the CDR3 is TGTGCCAGCAGCTTAGGTACAGGGGCCTACGAGCAGTACTTC. Encoded protein: CASSLGTGAYEQYF. Variable domain in full (rest from reference TRBV11-3 and TRBJ2-7): EAGVVQSPRYKIIEKKQPVAFWCNPISGHNTLYWYLQNLGQGPELLIRYENEEAVDDSQLPKDRFSAERLKGVDSTLKIQPAELGDSAVYLCASSLGTGAYEQYFGPGTRLTVT.

The rearrangement joins TRBV11-1 to TRBJ2-1; TRBD1 aligns across 8 bases. The CDR3 has 16 residues. CDR1 and CDR2 from the germline V gene are SGHAT and FQDESV (reference sequence). V lost 4 bases to trimming and J lost 5 bases; unmatched junction nucleotides: 10. CDR3 amino acids: CASSSGWAGGDNEQFF. CDR3 DNA: TGTGCCAGCAGCTCCGGTTGGGCAGGGGGCGACAATGAGCAGTTCTTC.

This clone appeared a single time. This chain joins TRBV7-6 and TRBJ2-3; unclear D gene. Per the germline V gene, CDR1 is SGHVS and CDR2 is FNYEAQ. With 1 base removed from V and 8 bases from J, the gap between germline ends came to 7 bases. The length of the CDR3 is 12 residues. CDR3 amino acids: CASSLERGTQYF. CDR3 sequence (DNA): TGTGCCAGCAGCTTAGAGCGAGGTACGCAGTATTTT.

The chain is built from TRBV27 and TRBJ2-3; TRBD2 aligns across 12 bases. With V trimmed by 4 bases and J by 6 bases, 2 bases remained unmatched. CDR1 and CDR2 from the germline V gene are MNHEY and SMNVEV (reference sequence). The CDR3 is 14 amino acids. The CDR3 protein is CASSYLAGGDTQYF. CDR3 nucleotide sequence: TGTGCCAGCAGTTACCTAGCGGGAGGGGATACGCAGTATTTT.

This clone was seen once. This same CDR3 is encoded by further DNA sequences in the sample. The chain is built from TRBV27 and TRBJ2-7; D may be TRBD2 (5 bases). The germline V gene has CDR1 MNHEY and CDR2 SMNVEV (reference sequence). V was shortened by 1 base and J by 4 bases, with 8 bases between the two germline ends. The CDR3 is 13 amino acids. The CDR3 DNA is TGTGCCAGCAGTTTATTTCCGGGGTACGAGCAGTACTTC. It is translated as CASSLFPGYEQYF.

V gene TRBV10-2 combines with J gene TRBJ2-2, with D unresolved. This CDR3 has 11 amino acids. Trimming removed 7 bases at V and 3 bases at J, with 3 bases between. Germline-derived CDR1 and CDR2 are WSHSY and SAAADI. The CDR3 DNA reads as TGCGCCAGCACGGACACCGGGGAGCTGTTTTTT. This translates into CASTDTGELFF.

The count of this clone is one. This chain's CDR3 is CASSEEDTGELFF. CDR3 nucleotides: TGTGCCAGCAGTGAAGAGGACACCGGGGAGCTGTTTTTT. The rearrangement links TRBV2 to TRBJ2-2; D is undetermined. V was pared by 1 base and J by 3 bases, with 3 bases between. Germline CDR1 SNHLY, CDR2 FYNNEI. The CDR3 has 13 amino acids.

The chain joins TRBV5-1 to TRBJ2-2; 9 bases align to TRBD1. Germline values: CDR1 SGHRS, CDR2 YFSETQ. V lost 6 bases to trimming and J lost 4 bases; unmatched junction nucleotides: 4. The CDR3 consists of 14 residues. The CDR3 spells CASTWTGATGELFF. CDR3 in DNA: TGCGCCAGCACTTGGACAGGGGCCACCGGGGAGCTGTTTTTT.

The chain has TRBV11-2 and TRBJ2-7; D possibly corresponds to TRBD2 (5 bases). The CDR3 runs 13 residues. V lost 5 bases and J lost 2, with 10 bases in between. Germline V gene data show CDR1 as SGHAT and CDR2 as FQNNGV. In DNA, the CDR3 is TGTGCCAGCAGCGAGGACGGGACCTACGAGCAGTACTTC. Translated, it gives CASSEDGTYEQYF. Full variable domain (missing parts from reference TRBV11-2 and TRBJ2-7): EAGVAQSPRYKIIEKRQSVAFWCNPISGHATLYWYQQILGQGPKLLIQFQNNGVVDDSQLPKDRFSAERLKGVDSTLKIQPAKLEDSAVYLCASSEDGTYEQYFGPGTRLTVT.

The rearrangement links TRBV9 to TRBJ2-5; D is perhaps TRBD1 (5 bases). V was trimmed by 3 bases and J by 4 bases, leaving 10 bases between them. The germline V gene has CDR1 SGDLS and CDR2 YYNGEE. CDR3 size: 13 residues. The CDR3 loop is CASSEGIPETQYF. The CDR3, as DNA: TGTGCCAGCAGCGAGGGGATCCCAGAGACCCAGTACTTC. Supplemented by reference TRBV9 and TRBJ2-5, the full variable domain reads DSGVTQTPKHLITATGQRVTLRCSPRSGDLSVYWYQQSLDQGLQFLIQYYNGEERAKGNILERFSAQQFPDLHSELNLSSLELGDSALYFCASSEGIPETQYFGPGTRLLVL.

The genes are TRBV27 and TRBJ1-3; 7 nucleotides line up with TRBD1. Germline CDR1 is MNHEY and CDR2 is SMNVEV (reference sequence). The CDR3 runs to 14 residues. V was clipped by 6 bases and J by 3 bases; unmatched bases: 5. DNA for the CDR3: TGTGCCAGCAGCCCGACAGGGTTTGGAAACACCATATATTTT. This translates into CASSPTGFGNTIYF.

V usage is TRBV7-9 and J usage is TRBJ2-1, with 8 bases fitting TRBD2. Trimming at V came to 3 bases and at J to 0 bases, leaving 7 bases not matched to a gene. This CDR3 spans 17 amino acids. CDR1 is SEHNR, CDR2 FQNEAQ, per germline (reference sequence). The CDR3 spells CASSLGSGSVSYNEQFF. CDR3 in DNA: TGTGCCAGCAGCTTGGGGAGCGGGAGTGTCTCCTACAATGAGCAGTTCTTC.

J is TRBJ1-2 and V is TRBV6-5, with 8 bases lining up with TRBD1. V lost 2 bases and J lost 7; bases outside the gene matches: 3. This CDR3 is built from 13 residues. The germline CDR1 and CDR2 sequences are MNHEY and SVGAGI. The CDR3 sequence: CASSYVTGGGYTF. The CDR3 DNA follows: TGTGCCAGCAGTTACGTTACAGGGGGTGGCTACACCTTC.

This rearrangement joins TRBV11-2 to TRBJ1-5; D is undetermined. V lost 3 bases and J lost 5, with 11 bases in between. The CDR3 sequence is 14 residues long. Per the germline V gene, CDR1 is SGHAT and CDR2 is FQNNGV. DNA for the CDR3: TGTGCCAGCAGCTTCTGGGGTGTGGATCAGCCCCAGCATTTT. Residues: CASSFWGVDQPQHF.

This clone appeared a few times. This rearrangement joins TRBV11-2 to TRBJ2-7, with 7 bases identical to TRBD2. V was clipped by 3 bases and J by 3 bases; unmatched bases: 2. The CDR3 runs 13 residues. CDR1 is SGHAT, CDR2 FQNNGV, per germline. The CDR3 region has the DNA TGTGCCAGCAGCTTCGGGACTATCTACGAGCAGTACTTC. Protein sequence: CASSFGTIYEQYF.

The gene calls are TRBV7-9 and TRBJ2-7; 10 bases line up with TRBD2. This CDR3 is built from 15 residues. V shed 4 bases and J 4 bases; nucleotides not matched to a gene: 7. Germline lookup yields CDR1 SEHNR and CDR2 FQNEAQ (reference sequence). For the CDR3, the DNA is TGTGCCAGCAGCTCGCCTAGCGGGAGTCGGTACGAGCAGTACTTC. Protein: CASSSPSGSRYEQYF.

The gene calls are TRBV27 and TRBJ2-1, with D possibly being TRBD1 or TRBD2 (5 bases each). Trimming cost V 3 bases and J 2 bases, with 11 bases left between them. The CDR3 is 15 residues long. Per germline, CDR1 MNHEY and CDR2 SMNVEV (reference sequence). CDR3 nucleotides: TGTGCCAGCAGTTTTGGGGCGGGCCCCTACAATGAGCAGTTCTTC. It codes for CASSFGAGPYNEQFF.